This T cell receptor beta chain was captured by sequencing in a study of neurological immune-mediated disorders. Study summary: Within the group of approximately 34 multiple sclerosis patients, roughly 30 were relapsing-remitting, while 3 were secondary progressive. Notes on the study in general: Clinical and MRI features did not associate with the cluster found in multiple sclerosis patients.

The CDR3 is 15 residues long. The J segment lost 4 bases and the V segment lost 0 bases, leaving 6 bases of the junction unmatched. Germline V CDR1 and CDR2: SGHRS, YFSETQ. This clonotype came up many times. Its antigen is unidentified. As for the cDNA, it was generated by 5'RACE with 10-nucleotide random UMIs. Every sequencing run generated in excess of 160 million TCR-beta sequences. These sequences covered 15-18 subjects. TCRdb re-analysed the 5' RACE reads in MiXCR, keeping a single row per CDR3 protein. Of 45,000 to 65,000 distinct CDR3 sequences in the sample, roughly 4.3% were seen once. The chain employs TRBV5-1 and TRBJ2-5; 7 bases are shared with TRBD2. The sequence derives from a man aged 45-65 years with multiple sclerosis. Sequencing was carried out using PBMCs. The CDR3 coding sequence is TGCGCCAGCAGCTTGGGGACTAGTTTTAGAGAGACCCAGTACTTC. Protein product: CASSLGTSFRETQYF.